This T cell receptor beta chain appears in the sequencing data of a study of identical twins. The study's findings and limits: The models gave estimates that fell short of the out-of-frame TCR alpha sharing seen in monozygotic twins.

The CDR3 is made up of 14 amino acids. J lost 4 bases, V lost 5 bases, and 8 bases had no gene match. Germline assignment: CDR1 SGHVS and CDR2 FQNEAQ. Remarks on this clonotype: Antigen: not known.

A universal primer site was created by template switching, with the cDNA bearing unique molecular identifiers. Via MiXCR, TCRdb re-called the 5' RACE reads, giving one row per CDR3 protein. The sample gives 540,000 or so distinct CDR3 sequences, 20% to 25% of which show up once; about 0.48% is in the top ten. A further study also used this sample, focusing on yellow fever vaccine responses in identical twins. According to that study: On the reported evidence, twins' vaccine T cell responses seemed partly convergent and partly personalized.

The TCR comes from a woman younger than 30 in good health. The material sequenced was CD4+ T cells sorted from blood. The chain uses TRBV7-8 and TRBJ2-7, with 7 bases identical to TRBD1. CDR3 in amino acids: CASSNRQGSYEQYF. The CDR3 DNA sequence: TGTGCCAGCAGCAATCGACAGGGTAGTTACGAGCAGTACTTC.